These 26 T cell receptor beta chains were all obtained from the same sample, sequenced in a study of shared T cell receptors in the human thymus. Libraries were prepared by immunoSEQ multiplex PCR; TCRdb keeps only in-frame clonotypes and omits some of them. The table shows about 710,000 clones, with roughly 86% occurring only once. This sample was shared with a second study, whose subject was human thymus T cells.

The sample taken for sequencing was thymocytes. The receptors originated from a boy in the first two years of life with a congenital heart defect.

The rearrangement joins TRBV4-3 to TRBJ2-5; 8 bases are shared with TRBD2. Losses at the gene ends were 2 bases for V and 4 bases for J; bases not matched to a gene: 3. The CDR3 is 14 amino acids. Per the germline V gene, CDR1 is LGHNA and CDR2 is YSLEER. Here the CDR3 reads CASSQRGGGETQYF. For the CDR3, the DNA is TGCGCCAGCAGCCAACGGGGGGGCGGAGAGACCCAGTACTTC.

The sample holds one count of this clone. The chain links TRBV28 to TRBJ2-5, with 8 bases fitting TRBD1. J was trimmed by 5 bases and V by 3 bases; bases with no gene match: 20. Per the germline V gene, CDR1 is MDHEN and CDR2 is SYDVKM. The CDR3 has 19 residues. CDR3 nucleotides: TGTGCCAGCAGTTTTCCAGGACAGGGTTCTATTCTCCAGGCGGAGACCCAGTACTTC. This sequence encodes CASSFPGQGSILQAETQYF.

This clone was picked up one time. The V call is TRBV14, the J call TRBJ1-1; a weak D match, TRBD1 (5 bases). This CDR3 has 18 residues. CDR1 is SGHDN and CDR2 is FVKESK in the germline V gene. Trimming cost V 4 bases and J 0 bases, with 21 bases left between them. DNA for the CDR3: TGTGCCAGCAGCCCAAAGAAGTCGGCAGGGCACCTGAACACTGAAGCTTTCTTT. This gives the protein CASSPKKSAGHLNTEAFF.

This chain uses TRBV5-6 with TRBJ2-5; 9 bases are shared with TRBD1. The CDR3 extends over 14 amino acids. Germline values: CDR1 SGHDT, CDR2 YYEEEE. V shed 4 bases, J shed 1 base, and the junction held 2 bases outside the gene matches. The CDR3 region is CASSEDRGQETQYF. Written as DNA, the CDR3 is TGTGCCAGCAGCGAGGACAGGGGCCAAGAGACCCAGTACTTC.

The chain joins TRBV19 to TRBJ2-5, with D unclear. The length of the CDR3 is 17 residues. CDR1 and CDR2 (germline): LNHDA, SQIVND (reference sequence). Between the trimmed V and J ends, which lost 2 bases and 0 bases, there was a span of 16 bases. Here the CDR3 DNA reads TGTGCCAGTAGTATACCTCCGACGACTCTCCACCAAGAGACCCAGTACTTC. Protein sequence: CASSIPPTTLHQETQYF.

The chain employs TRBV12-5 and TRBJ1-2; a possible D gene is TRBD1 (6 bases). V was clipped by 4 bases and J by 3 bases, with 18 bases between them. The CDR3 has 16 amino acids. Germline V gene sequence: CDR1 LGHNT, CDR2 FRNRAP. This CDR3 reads CASGSLVRGGDYGYTF. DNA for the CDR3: TGTGCTAGTGGTTCACTCGTACGAGGGGGGGACTATGGCTACACCTTC.

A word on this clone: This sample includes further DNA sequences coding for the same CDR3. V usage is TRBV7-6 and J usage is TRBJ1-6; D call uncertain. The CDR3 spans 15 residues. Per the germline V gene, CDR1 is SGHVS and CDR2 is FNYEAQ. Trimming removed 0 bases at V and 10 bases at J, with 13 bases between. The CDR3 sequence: CASSLARAFSSPLHF. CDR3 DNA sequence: TGTGCCAGCAGCTTAGCGCGGGCCTTCTCCTCACCCCTCCACTTT.

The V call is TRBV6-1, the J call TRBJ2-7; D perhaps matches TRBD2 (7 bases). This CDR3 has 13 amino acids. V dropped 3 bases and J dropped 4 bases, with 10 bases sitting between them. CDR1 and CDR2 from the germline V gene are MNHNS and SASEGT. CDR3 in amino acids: CASSERGPYEQYF. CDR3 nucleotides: TGTGCCAGCAGTGAGCGGGGGCCTTACGAGCAGTACTTC.

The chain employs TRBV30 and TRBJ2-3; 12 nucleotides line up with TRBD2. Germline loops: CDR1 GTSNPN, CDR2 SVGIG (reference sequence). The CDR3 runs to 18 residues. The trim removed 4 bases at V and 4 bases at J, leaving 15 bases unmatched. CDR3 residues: CAWTGPSGRDTLADTQYF. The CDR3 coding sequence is TGTGCCTGGACCGGGCCTAGCGGGAGGGACACCCTAGCAGATACGCAGTATTTT.

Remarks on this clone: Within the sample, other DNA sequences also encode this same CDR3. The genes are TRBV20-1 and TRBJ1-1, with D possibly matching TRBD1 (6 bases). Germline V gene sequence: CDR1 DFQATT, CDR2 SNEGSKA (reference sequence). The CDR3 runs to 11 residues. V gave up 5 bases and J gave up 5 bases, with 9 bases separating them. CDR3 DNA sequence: TGCAGTGCTCCGAGGGGGACTGAAGCTTTCTTT. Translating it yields CSAPRGTEAFF.

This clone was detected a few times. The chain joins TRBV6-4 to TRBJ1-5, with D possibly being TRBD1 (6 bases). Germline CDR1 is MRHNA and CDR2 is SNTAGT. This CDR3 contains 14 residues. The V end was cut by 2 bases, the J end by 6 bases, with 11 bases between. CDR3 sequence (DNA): TGTGCCAGCAGTGACGTACAGGGAATTCAGCCCCAGCATTTT. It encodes CASSDVQGIQPQHF.

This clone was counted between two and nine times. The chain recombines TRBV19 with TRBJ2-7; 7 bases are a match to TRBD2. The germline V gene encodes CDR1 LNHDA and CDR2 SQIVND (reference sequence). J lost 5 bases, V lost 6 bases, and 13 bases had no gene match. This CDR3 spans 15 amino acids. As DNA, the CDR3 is TGTGCCAGTAGCACCGGGGGGTCCCCGGTCCACGAGCAGTACTTC. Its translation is CASSTGGSPVHEQYF.

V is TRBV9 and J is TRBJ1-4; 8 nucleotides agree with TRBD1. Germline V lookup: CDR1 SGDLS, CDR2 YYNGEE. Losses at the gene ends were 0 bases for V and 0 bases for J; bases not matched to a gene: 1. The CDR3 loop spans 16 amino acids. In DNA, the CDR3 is TGTGCCAGCAGCGTAGCGGGACAGGCAACTAATGAAAAACTGTTTTTT. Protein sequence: CASSVAGQATNEKLFF.

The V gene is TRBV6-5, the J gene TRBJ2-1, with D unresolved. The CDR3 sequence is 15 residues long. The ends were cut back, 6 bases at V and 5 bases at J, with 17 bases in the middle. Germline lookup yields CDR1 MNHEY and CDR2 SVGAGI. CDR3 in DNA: TGTGCCAGCAGAAACTGGCGGAGTCAAAACAATGAGCAGTTCTTC. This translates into CASRNWRSQNNEQFF.

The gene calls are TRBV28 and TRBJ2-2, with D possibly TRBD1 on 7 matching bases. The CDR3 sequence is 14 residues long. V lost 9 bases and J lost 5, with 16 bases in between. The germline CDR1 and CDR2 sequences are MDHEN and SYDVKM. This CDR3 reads CASWGARGTGELFF. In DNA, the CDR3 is TGTGCCAGTTGGGGGGCCAGGGGGACCGGGGAGCTGTTTTTT.

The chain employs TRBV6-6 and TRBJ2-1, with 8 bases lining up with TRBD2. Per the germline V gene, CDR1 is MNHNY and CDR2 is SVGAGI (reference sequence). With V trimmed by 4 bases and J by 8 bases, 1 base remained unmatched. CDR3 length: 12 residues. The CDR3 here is CASSLAGHEQFF. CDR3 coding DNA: TGTGCCAGCAGTTTAGCGGGACATGAGCAGTTCTTC.

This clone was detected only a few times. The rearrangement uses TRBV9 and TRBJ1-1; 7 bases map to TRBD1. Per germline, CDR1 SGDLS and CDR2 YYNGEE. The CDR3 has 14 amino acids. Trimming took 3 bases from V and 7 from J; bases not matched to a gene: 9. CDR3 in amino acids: CASSGGGAYGEAFF. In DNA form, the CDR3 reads TGTGCCAGCAGCGGAGGGGGCGCATATGGTGAAGCTTTCTTT.

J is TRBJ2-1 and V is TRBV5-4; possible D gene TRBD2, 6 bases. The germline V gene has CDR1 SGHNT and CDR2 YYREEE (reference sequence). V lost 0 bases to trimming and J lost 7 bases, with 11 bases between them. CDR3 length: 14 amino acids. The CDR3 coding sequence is TGTGCCAGCAGCTTGGACGGGAGAGGGAATGAGCAGTTCTTC. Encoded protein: CASSLDGRGNEQFF.

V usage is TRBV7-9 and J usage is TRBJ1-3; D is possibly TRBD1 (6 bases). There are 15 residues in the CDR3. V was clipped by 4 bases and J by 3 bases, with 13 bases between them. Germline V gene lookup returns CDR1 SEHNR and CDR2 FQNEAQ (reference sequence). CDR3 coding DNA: TGTGCCAGCAGCTCCTACAGGGTCTTTGGAAACACCATATATTTT. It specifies CASSSYRVFGNTIYF. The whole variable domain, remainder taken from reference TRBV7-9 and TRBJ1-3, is DTGVSQNPRHKITKRGQNVTFRCDPISEHNRLYWYRQTLGQGPEFLTYFQNEAQLEKSRLLSDRFSAERPKGSFSTLEIQRTEQGDSAMYLCASSSYRVFGNTIYFGEGSWLTVV.

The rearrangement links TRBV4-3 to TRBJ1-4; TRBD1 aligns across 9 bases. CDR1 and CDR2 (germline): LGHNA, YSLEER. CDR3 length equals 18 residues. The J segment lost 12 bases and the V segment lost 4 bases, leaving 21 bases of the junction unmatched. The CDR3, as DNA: TGCGCCAGCAGCCCACAGGGGGCGGAGGGGTGGCAGGATGGGGAACTGTTTTTT. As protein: CASSPQGAEGWQDGELFF.

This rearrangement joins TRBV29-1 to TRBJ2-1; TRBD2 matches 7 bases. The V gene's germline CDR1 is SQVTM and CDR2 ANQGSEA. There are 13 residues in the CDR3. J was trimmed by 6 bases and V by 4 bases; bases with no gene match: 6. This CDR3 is CSVVRELGNEQFF. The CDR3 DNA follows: TGCAGCGTTGTGCGGGAGCTAGGCAATGAGCAGTTCTTC.

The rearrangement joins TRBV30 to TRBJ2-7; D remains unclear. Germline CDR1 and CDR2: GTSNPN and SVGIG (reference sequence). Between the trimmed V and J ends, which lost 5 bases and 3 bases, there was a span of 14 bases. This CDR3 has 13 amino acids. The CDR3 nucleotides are TGTGCCTGGGGAGCCAGCGTCTACTACGAGCAGTACTTC. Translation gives CAWGASVYYEQYF.

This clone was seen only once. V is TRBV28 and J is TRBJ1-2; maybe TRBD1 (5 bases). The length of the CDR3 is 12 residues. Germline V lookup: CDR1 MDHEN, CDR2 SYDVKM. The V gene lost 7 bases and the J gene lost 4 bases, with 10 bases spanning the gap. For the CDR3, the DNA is TGTGCCAGCACTCGGCAGGGCTATGGCTACACCTTC. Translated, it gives CASTRQGYGYTF.

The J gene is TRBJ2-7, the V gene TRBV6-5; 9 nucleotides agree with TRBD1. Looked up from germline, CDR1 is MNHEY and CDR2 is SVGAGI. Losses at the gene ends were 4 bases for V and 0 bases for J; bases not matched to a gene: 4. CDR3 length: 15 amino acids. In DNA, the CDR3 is TGTGCCAGCAGTTCCCCGACAGGGGGCTCCTACGAGCAGTACTTC. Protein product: CASSSPTGGSYEQYF.

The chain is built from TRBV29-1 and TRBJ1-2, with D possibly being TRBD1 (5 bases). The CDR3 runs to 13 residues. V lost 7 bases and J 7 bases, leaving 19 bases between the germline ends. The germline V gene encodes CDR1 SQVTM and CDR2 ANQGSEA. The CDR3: CSATTVSACGYTF. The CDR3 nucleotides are TGCAGCGCTACGACAGTTTCAGCGTGTGGCTACACCTTC. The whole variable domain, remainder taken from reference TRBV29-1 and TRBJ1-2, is SAVISQKPSRDICQRGTSLTIQCQVDSQVTMMFWYRQQPGQSLTLIATANQGSEATYESGFVIDKFPISRPNLTFSTLTVSNMSPEDSSIYLCSATTVSACGYTFGSGTRLTVV.

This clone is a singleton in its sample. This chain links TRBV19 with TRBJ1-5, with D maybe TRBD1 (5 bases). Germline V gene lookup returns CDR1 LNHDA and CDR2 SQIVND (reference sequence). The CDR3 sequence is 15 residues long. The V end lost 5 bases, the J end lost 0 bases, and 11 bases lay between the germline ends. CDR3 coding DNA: TGTGCCAGTAGTTGCGAAGGGGATAGCAATCAGCCCCAGCATTTT. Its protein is CASSCEGDSNQPQHF.